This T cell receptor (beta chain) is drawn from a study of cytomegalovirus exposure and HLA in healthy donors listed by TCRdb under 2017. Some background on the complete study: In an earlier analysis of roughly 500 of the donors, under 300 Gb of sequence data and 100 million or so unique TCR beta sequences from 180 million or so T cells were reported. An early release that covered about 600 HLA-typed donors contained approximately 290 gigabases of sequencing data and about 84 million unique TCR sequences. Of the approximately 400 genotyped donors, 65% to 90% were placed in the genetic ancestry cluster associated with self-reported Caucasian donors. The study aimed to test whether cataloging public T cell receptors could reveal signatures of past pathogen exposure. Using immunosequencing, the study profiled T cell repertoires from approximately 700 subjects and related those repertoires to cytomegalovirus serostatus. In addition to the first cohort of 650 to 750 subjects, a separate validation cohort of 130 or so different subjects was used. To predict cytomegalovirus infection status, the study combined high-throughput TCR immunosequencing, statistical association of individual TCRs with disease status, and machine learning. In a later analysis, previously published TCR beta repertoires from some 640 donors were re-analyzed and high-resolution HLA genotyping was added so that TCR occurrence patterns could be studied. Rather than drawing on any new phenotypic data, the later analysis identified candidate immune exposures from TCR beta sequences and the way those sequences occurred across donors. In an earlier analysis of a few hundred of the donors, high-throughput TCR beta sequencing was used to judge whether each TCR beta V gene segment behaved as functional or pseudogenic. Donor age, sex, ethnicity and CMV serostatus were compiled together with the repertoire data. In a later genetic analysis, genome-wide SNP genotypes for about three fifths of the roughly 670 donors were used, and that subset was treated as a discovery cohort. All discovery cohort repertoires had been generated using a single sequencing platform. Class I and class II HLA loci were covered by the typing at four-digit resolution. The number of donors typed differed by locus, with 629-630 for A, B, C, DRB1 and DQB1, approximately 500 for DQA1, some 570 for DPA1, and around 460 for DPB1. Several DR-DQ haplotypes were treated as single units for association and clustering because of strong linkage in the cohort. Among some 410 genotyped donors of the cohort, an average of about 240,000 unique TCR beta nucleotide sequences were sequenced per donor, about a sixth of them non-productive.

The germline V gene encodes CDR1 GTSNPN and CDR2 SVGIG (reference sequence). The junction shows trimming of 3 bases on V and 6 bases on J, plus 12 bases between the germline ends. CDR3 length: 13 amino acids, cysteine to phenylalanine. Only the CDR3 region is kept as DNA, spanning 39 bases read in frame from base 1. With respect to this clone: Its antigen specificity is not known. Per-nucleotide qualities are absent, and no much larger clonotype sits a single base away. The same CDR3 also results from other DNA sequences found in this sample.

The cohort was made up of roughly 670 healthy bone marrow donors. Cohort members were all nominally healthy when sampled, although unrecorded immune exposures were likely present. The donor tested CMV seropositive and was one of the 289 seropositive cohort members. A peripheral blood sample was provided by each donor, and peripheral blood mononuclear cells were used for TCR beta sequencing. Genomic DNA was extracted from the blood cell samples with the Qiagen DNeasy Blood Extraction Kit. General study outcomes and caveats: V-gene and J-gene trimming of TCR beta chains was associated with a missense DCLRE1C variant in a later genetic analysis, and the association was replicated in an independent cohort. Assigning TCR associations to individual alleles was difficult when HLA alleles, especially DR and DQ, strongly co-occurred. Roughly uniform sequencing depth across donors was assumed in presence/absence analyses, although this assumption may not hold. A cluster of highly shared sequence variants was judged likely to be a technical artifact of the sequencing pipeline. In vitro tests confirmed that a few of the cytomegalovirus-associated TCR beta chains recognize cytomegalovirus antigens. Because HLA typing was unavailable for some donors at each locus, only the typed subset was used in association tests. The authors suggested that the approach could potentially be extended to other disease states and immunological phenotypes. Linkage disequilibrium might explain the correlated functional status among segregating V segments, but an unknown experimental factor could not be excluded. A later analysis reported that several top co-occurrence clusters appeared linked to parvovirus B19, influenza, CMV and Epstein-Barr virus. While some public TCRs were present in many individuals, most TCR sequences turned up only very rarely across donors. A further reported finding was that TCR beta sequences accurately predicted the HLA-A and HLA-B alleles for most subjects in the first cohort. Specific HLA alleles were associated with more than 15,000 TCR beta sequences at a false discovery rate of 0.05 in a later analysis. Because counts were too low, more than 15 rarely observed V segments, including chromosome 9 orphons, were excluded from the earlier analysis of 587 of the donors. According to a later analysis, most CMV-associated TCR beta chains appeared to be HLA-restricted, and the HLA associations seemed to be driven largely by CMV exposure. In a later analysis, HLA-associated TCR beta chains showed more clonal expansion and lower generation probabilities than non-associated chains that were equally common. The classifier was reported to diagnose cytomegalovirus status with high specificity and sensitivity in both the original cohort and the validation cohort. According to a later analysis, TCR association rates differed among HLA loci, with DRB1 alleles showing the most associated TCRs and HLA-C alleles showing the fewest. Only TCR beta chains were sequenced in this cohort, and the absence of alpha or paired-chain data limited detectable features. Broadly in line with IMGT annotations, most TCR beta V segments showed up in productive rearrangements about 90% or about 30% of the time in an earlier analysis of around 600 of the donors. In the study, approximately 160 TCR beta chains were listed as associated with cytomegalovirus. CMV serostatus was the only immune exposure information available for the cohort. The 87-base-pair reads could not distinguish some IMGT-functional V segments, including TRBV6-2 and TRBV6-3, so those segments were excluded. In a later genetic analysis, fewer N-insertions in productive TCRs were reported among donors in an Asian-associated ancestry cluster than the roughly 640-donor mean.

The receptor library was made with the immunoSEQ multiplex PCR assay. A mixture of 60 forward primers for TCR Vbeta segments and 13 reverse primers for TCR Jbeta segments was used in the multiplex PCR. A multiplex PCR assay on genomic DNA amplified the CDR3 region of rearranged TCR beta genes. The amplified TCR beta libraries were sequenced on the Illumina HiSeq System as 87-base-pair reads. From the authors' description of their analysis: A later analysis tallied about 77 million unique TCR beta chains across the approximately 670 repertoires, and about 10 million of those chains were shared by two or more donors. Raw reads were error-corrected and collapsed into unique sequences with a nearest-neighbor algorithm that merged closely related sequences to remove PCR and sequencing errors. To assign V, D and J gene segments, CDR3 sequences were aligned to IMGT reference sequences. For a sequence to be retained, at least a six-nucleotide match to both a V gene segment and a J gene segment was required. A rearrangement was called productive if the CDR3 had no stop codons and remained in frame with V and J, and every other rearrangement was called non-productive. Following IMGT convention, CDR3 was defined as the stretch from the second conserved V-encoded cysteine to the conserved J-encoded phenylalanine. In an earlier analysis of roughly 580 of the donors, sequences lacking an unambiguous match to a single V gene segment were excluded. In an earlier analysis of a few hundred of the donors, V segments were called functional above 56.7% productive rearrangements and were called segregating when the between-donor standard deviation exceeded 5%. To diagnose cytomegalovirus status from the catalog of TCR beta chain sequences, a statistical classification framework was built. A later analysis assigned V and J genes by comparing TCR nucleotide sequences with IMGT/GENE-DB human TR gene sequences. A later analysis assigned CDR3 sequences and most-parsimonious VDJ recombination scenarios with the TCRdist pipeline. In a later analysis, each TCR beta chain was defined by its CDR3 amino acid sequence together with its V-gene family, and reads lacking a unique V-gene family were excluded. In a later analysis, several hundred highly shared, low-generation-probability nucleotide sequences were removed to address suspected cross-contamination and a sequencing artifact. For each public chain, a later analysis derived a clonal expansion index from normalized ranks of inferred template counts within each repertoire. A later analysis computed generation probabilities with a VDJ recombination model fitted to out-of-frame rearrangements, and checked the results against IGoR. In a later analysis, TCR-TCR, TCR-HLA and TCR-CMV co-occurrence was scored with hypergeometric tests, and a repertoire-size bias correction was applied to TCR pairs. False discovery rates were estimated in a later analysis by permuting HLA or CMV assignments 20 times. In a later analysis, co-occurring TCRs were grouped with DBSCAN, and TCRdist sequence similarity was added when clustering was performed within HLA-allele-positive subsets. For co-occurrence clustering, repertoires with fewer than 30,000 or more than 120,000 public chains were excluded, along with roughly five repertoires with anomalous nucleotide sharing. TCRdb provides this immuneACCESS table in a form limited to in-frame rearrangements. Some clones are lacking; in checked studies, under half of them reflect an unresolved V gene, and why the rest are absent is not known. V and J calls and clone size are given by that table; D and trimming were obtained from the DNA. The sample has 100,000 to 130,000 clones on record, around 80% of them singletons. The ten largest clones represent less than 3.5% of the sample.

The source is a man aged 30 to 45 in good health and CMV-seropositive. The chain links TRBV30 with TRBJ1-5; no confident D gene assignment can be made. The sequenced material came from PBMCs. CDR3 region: CAWSDGLGQPQHF. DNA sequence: TGTGCCTGGAGCGATGGGCTGGGTCAGCCCCAGCATTTT.